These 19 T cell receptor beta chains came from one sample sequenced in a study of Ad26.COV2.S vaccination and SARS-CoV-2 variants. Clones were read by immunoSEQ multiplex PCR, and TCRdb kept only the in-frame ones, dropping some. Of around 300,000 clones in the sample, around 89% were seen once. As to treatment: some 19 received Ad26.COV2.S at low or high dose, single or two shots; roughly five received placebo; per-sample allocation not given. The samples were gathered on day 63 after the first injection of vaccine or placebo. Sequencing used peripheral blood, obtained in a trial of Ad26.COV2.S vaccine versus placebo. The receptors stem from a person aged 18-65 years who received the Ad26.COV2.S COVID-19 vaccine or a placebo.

The CDR3 region has the DNA TGTGCCATCAGTGAGGCCGGGGTTCGCAACGAGCAGTACTTC. This encodes CAISEAGVRNEQYF. This sequence joins TRBV10-3 and TRBJ2-7; TRBD2 might be the D (5 bases). Germline V gives CDR1 ENHRY, CDR2 SYGVKD. Trimming shortened V by 2 bases and J by 5 bases, and 13 bases separated the two germline ends. This CDR3 region has 14 residues.

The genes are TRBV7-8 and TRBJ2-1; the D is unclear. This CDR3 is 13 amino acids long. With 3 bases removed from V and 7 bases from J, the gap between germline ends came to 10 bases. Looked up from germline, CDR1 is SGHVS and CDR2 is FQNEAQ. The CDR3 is CASSFDNLNEQFF. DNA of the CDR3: TGTGCCAGCAGCTTTGATAACTTAAATGAGCAGTTCTTC.

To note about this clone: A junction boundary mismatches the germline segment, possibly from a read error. The CDR3: CASSLGAGGNQPQHF. The CDR3 DNA reads TGCGCCAGCAGCTTGGGAGCAGGGGGCAACCAGCCCCAGCATTTT. The gene calls are TRBV5-1 and TRBJ1-5; 8 bases fit TRBD1. The V gene's germline CDR1 is SGHRS and CDR2 YFSETQ. The CDR3 extends over 15 amino acids. Full variable domain (rest looked up from reference TRBV5-1 and TRBJ1-5): KAGVTQTPRYLIKTRGQQVTLSCSPISGHRSVSWYQQTPGQGLQFLFEYFSETQRNKGNFPGRFSGRQFSNSRSEMNVSTLELGDSALYLCASSLGAGGNQPQHFGDGTRLSIL.

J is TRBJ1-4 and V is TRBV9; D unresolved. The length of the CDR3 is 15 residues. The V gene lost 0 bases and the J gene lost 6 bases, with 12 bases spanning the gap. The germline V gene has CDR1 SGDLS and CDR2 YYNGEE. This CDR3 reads CASSVGPQTHEKLFF. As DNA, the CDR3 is TGTGCCAGCAGCGTAGGACCTCAGACTCATGAAAAACTGTTTTTT.

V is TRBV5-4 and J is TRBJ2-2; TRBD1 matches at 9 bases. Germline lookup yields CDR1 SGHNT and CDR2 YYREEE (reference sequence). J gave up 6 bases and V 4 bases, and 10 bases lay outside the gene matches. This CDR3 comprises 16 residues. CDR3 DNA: TGTGCCAGCAGCCAAAACCGGGACAGGGTTCCCGGGGAGCTGTTTTTT. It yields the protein CASSQNRDRVPGELFF.

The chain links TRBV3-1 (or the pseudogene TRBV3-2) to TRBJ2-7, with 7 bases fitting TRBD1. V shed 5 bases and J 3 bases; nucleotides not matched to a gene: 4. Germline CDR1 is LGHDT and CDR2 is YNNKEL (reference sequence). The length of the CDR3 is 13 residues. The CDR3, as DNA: TGTGCCAGCAGCTTCGGACAGGTCTACGAGCAGTACTTC. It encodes CASSFGQVYEQYF.

DNA for the CDR3: TGTGCCAGCAGCTCCCAGACTAGTTCCTACAATGAGCAGTTCTTC. It codes for CASSSQTSSYNEQFF. The chain links TRBV7-2 to TRBJ2-1; TRBD2 is a possible D gene (6 bases). Per germline, CDR1 SGHTA and CDR2 FQGNSA. Trimming stripped 4 bases from V and 1 base from J, with 11 bases between. The CDR3 is 15 amino acids.

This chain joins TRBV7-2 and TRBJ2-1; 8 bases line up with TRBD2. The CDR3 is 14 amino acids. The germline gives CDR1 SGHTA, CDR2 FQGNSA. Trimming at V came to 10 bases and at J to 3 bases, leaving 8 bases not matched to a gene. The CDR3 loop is CATRRAGDYNEQFF. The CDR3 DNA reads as TGTGCCACCCGACGAGCGGGAGACTACAATGAGCAGTTCTTC.

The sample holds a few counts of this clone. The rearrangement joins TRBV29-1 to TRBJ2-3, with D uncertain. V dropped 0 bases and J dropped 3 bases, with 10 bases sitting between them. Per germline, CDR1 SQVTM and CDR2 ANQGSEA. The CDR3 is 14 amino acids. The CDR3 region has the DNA TGCAGCGTTGAAGATTCTCCTATTACAGATACGCAGTATTTT. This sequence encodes CSVEDSPITDTQYF.

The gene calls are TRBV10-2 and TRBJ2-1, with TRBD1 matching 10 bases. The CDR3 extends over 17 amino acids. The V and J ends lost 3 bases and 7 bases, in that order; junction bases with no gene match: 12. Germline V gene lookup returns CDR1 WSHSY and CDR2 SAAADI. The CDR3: CASSEVAVGQGFNEQFF. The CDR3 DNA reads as TGCGCCAGCAGTGAAGTGGCGGTGGGACAGGGGTTTAATGAGCAGTTCTTC.

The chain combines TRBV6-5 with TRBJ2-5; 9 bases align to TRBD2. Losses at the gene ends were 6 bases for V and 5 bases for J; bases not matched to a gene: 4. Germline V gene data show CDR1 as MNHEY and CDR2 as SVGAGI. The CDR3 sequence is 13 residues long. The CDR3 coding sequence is TGTGCCAGCAGAAAGGGACTAGCTGAGACCCAGTACTTC. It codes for CASRKGLAETQYF.

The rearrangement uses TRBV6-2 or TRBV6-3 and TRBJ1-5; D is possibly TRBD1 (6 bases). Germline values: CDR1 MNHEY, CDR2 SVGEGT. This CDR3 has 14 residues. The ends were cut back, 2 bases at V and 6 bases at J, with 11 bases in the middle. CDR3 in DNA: TGTGCCAGCAGTTACGACACAGGGAGTCAGCCCCAGCATTTT. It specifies CASSYDTGSQPQHF.

The CDR3 loop reads CASSAVRGPSARFGYTF. The CDR3 nucleotides read TGTGCCAGCAGTGCGGTGCGGGGACCCTCGGCAAGGTTTGGCTACACCTTC. The chain uses TRBV2 and TRBJ1-2, with D maybe TRBD1 (5 bases). The CDR3 covers 17 residues. The V end was cut by 4 bases, the J end by 7 bases, with 25 bases between. The V gene's germline CDR1 is SNHLY and CDR2 FYNNEI.

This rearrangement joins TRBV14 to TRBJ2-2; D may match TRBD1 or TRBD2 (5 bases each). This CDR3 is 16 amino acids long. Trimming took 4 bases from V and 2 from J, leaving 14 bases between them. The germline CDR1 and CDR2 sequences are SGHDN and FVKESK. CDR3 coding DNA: TGTGCCAGCAGCCCCCGTGAGGGGCATAACACCGGGGAGCTGTTTTTT. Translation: CASSPREGHNTGELFF.

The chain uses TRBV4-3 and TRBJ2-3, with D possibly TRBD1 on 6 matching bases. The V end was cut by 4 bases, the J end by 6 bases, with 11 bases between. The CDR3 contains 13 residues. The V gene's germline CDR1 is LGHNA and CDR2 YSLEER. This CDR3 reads CASSPGQSDTQYF. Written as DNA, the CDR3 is TGCGCCAGCAGCCCCGGACAGTCCGATACGCAGTATTTT.

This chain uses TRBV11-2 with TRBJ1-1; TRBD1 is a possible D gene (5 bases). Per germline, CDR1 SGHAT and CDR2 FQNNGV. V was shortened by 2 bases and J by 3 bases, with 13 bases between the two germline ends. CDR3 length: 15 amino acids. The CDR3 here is CASSLTGEWDTEAFF. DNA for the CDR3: TGTGCCAGCAGCTTAACGGGGGAATGGGACACTGAAGCTTTCTTT.

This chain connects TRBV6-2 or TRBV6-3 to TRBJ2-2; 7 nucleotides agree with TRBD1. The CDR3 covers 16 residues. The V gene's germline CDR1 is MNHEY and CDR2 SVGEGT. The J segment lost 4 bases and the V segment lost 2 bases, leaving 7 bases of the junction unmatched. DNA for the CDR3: TGTGCCAGCAGTTACAGGGGGCCGGGTGTCACCGGGGAGCTGTTTTTT. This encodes CASSYRGPGVTGELFF.

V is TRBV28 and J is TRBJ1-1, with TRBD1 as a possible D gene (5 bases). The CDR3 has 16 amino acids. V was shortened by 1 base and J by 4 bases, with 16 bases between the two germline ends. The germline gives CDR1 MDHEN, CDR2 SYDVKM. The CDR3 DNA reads TGTGCCAGCAGTTTATTTGGTAGGCAGGGCGGCACTGAAGCTTTCTTT. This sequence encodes CASSLFGRQGGTEAFF.

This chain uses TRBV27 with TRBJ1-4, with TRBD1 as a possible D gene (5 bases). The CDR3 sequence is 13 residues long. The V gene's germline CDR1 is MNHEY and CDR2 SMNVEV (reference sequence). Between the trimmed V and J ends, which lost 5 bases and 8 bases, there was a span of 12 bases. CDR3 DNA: TGTGCCAGCAGTGGCAGGGTCGCCGAAAAACTGTTTTTT. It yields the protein CASSGRVAEKLFF.